One and the same sample provided the 10 T cell receptor beta chains below, sequenced in a study of blood T cells in healthy people across ages. Then a second PCR, running about 6 to 11 cycles, was carried out with a sample-barcoded 5' primer and a J-beta primer mix. TCRdb redid the calling of the 5' RACE reads with MiXCR, one entry per CDR3 protein. Of some 1.4 million distinct CDR3 sequences in the sample, 42% were seen once. The sequencing sample was made of blood. Receptors were obtained from a woman younger than 35 in good health.

This clonotype was counted between two and nine times. The chain has TRBV5-1 and TRBJ2-7; no firm D call. TRBJ2-5 explains the end of the DNA better; the J call may be wrong. This CDR3 contains 13 residues. CDR1 is SGHRS, CDR2 YFSETQ, per germline. The CDR3 region has the DNA TGCGCCAGCAGCTCGCACCCTGGGGAGACCCAGTACTTC. It is translated as CASSSHPGETQYF.

V gene TRBV18 combines with J gene TRBJ1-1; D is ambiguous. V was trimmed by 2 bases and J by 0 bases, leaving 7 bases between them. CDR3 size: 14 residues. Per the germline V gene, CDR1 is KGHSH and CDR2 is LQKENI. The CDR3 DNA follows: TGTGCCAGCTCACCAGGACTCGTGAACACTGAAGCTTTCTTT. It translates to CASSPGLVNTEAFF.

A few counts support this clonotype. The chain uses TRBV20-1 and TRBJ1-1; 8 bases are shared with TRBD1. CDR1 and CDR2 (germline): DFQATT, SNEGSKA (reference sequence). CDR3 length equals 13 residues. V was pared by 8 bases and J by 4 bases, with 9 bases of the junction left unmatched. CDR3 sequence reads: CSIRTGPATEAFF. CDR3 nucleotides: TGCAGTATTCGGACAGGGCCGGCCACTGAAGCTTTCTTT.

The CDR3, as DNA: TGTGCCAGCAGTTTAGCTGGGACAGGGGCGGGCTACACCTTC. Translation gives CASSLAGTGAGYTF. The V and J genes are TRBV12-3 or TRBV12-4 and TRBJ1-2; TRBD1 matches at 10 bases. The ends lost 0 bases at V and 8 bases at J; junction bases unmatched: 3. The CDR3 has 14 amino acids.

Comment on this clonotype: At one of its ends the junction is not consistent with the germline gene, which may arise from a read error. This chain joins TRBV18 and TRBJ2-1; 8 nucleotides agree with TRBD1. The CDR3 contains 11 residues. CDR1 and CDR2 (germline): KGHSH, LQKENI. For the CDR3, the DNA is TGTGCCAGCTCACCGGACAGGGAGCTGTTCTTC. Encoded protein: CASSPDRELFF.

This clonotype appeared many times. The chain links TRBV12-3 or TRBV12-4 to TRBJ2-7, with D unresolved. This CDR3 spans 12 amino acids. Trimming left V 3 bases short and J 4 bases short, with 7 bases between. The CDR3 sequence is CASSFLAYEQYF. CDR3 DNA sequence: TGTGCCAGCAGTTTTCTCGCATACGAGCAGTACTTC.

The chain is built from TRBV20-1 and TRBJ2-3; 9 positions agree with TRBD2. The V gene end was trimmed by 3 bases and the J gene end by 0 bases; junction bases not matched to a gene: 7. The CDR3 is 16 residues long. The germline gives CDR1 DFQATT, CDR2 SNEGSKA (reference sequence). The CDR3 sequence: CSASILAGPSTDTQYF. Written as DNA, the CDR3 is TGCAGTGCTAGCATACTAGCGGGCCCTAGCACAGATACGCAGTATTTT.

J is TRBJ1-3 and V is TRBV5-1; D unresolved. The CDR3 runs to 13 residues. From germline, CDR1 is SGHRS and CDR2 YFSETQ. Between the trimmed V and J ends, which lost 8 bases and 0 bases, there was a span of 9 bases. The CDR3 nucleotides are TGCGCCAGGAATCGATGCTCTGGAAACACCATATATTTT. It encodes CARNRCSGNTIYF.

The genes are TRBV11-2 and TRBJ2-7, with 9 bases aligning to TRBD1. Germline V gives CDR1 SGHAT, CDR2 FQNNGV. The length of the CDR3 is 15 residues. With 5 bases clipped from V and 5 bases from J, the junction kept 10 bases outside the gene matches. This CDR3 reads CASSARDRANDEQYF. The CDR3 nucleotides read TGTGCCAGCAGCGCTCGGGACAGGGCGAACGACGAGCAGTACTTC.

The rearrangement joins TRBV15 to TRBJ1-1; D remains ambiguous. The CDR3 runs 13 residues. V dropped 3 bases and J dropped 4 bases, with 9 bases sitting between them. Germline V gene sequence: CDR1 LNHNV, CDR2 YYDKDF (reference sequence). The CDR3 loop is CATSSQMGTEAFF. CDR3 sequence (DNA): TGTGCCACCAGCAGCCAGATGGGCACTGAAGCTTTCTTT.